This record looks at one T cell receptor (beta chain) sequence and its context. Libraries were prepared by immunoSEQ multiplex PCR; TCRdb keeps only in-frame clonotypes and omits some of them. The profile shows tens of thousands of clones, approximately 83% of them singletons. The CDR3 length is 14 residues. Germline V gene sequence: CDR1 SEHNR, CDR2 FQNEAQ (reference sequence). Trimming stripped 5 bases from V and 5 bases from J, with 15 bases between. The data originate from a study of blood T cell repertoires in COVID-19. Study-level information: Sources were T cells, B-cell-depleted T cells, or PBMCs; the material itself was cDNA or gDNA.

This TCR was recovered from a man in his 60s with acute or convalescent COVID-19. The chain combines TRBV7-9 with TRBJ1-2; tentatively, D is TRBD1 (5 bases). The sample comprised peripheral blood. CDR3 nucleotide sequence: TGTGCCAGCAGCCGAGAATCTAGACAGTATGGCTACACCTTC. Translated: CASSRESRQYGYTF.